The present T cell receptor (beta chain) was sequenced within a study of T cell responses to AZD1222 COVID-19 vaccine. The overall study: Second-dose recipients at about 4 or about 12 weeks were treated as one pooled group. Study results and limitations: Spike-wide vaccine-associated CD4 TCRs dominated at 160-218 and 743-854.

Note on this clone: Antigen: not known.

The J segment lost 1 base and the V segment lost 7 bases, leaving 4 bases of the junction unmatched. The CDR3 loop spans 13 amino acids. CDR1 and CDR2 from the germline V gene are SNHLY and FYNNEI. Assay used: immunoSEQ multiplex PCR; TCRdb lists only in-frame clones, some missing. The data hold more than 250,000 clones, with just over 90% observed a single time. The sequence was obtained from an adult in good health. The source was peripheral blood, collected on day 0 of AZD1222 vaccination. The rearrangement joins TRBV2 to TRBJ2-7, with TRBD1 matching over 7 bases. CDR3 in amino acids: CASTGTVSYEQYF. CDR3 sequence (DNA): TGTGCCAGCACCGGGACAGTATCCTACGAGCAGTACTTC. The full variable domain, in which reference TRBV2 and TRBJ2-7 provide the parts outside the CDR3, is EPEVTQTPSHQVTQMGQEVILRCVPISNHLYFYWYRQILGQKVEFLVSFYNNEISEKSEIFDDQFSVERPDGSNFTLKIRSTKLEDSAMYFCASTGTVSYEQYFGPGTRLTVT.